Below, 16 T cell receptor beta chains from the same sample are listed, as sequenced in a study of cytomegalovirus exposure and HLA in healthy donors. The study ran its PCR with 60 Vbeta and 13 Jbeta primers. Generated by immunoSEQ multiplex PCR, the TCRdb table keeps only in-frame clones and is missing some. The sample has 150,000 to 200,000 clones; 55% to 80% are singletons. Sequencing was performed on PBMCs. These receptors came from a young woman in good health and CMV-seropositive.

The V and J genes are TRBV25-1 and TRBJ2-1; TRBD2 matches at 12 bases. The CDR3 runs to 16 residues. From germline, CDR1 is MGHDK and CDR2 SYGVNS. V trimming: 3 bases; J trimming: 8 bases; junction bases outside the gene matches: 8. CDR3 DNA sequence: TGTGCCAGCAGTGATTCTAGCGGGGGGGCCTTCCATGAGCAGTTCTTC. It translates to CASSDSSGGAFHEQFF.

The table lists this clone with a count of one. The rearrangement links TRBV7-2 to TRBJ2-7; D is ambiguous. The CDR3 spans 14 residues. CDR1 is SGHTA, CDR2 FQGNSA, per germline. V was clipped by 5 bases and J by 0 bases, with 11 bases between them. The CDR3 is CASSRGAYSYEQYF. As DNA, the CDR3 is TGTGCCAGCAGCCGAGGAGCGTACTCCTACGAGCAGTACTTC.

The chain has TRBV19 and TRBJ1-5; TRBD1 matches at 12 bases. CDR1 is LNHDA and CDR2 is SQIVND in the germline V gene (reference sequence). This CDR3 is built from 14 residues. V lost 5 bases and J lost 6; bases outside the gene matches: 2. The CDR3 loop reads CASSAGQGAQPQHF. The DNA for the CDR3 is TGTGCCAGTAGTGCGGGACAGGGGGCTCAGCCCCAGCATTTT.

The V gene is TRBV5-5, the J gene TRBJ1-1, with D unclear. The CDR3 spans 12 residues. Germline loops: CDR1 SGHKS, CDR2 YYEKEE (reference sequence). The V end lost 4 bases, the J end lost 5 bases, and 9 bases lay between the germline ends. In nucleotides, the CDR3 is TGTGCCAGCAGCCGGGAGGGTACTGAAGCTTTCTTT. Its translation: CASSREGTEAFF.

V and J are TRBV5-1 and TRBJ2-3, with D perhaps matching TRBD2 (6 bases). The CDR3 has 15 residues. V was pared by 4 bases and J by 5 bases, with 17 bases between. Germline V gene sequence: CDR1 SGHRS, CDR2 YFSETQ. DNA for the CDR3: TGCGCCAGCAGCGAAAACGCGTATAGCGGAGATACGCAGTATTTT. Its protein is CASSENAYSGDTQYF. Variable domain in full (rest from reference TRBV5-1 and TRBJ2-3): KAGVTQTPRYLIKTRGQQVTLSCSPISGHRSVSWYQQTPGQGLQFLFEYFSETQRNKGNFPGRFSGRQFSNSRSEMNVSTLELGDSALYLCASSENAYSGDTQYFGPGTRLTVL.

V usage is TRBV9 and J usage is TRBJ2-1; no clear D. V was trimmed by 0 bases and J by 5 bases, leaving 12 bases between them. Germline loops: CDR1 SGDLS, CDR2 YYNGEE. The CDR3 is made up of 15 amino acids. In DNA, the CDR3 is TGTGCCAGCAGCGTAGTTAGTTCTTTTGACAATGAGCAGTTCTTC. This encodes CASSVVSSFDNEQFF.

The chain couples TRBV5-6 to TRBJ2-7, with TRBD1 as a possible D gene (6 bases). Between the trimmed V and J ends, which lost 0 bases and 5 bases, there was a span of 6 bases. CDR1 is SGHDT and CDR2 is YYEEEE in the germline V gene. This CDR3 spans 12 amino acids. DNA of the CDR3: TGTGCCAGCAGCTTGGCAGGGGACGAGCAGTACTTC. As protein: CASSLAGDEQYF.

The table lists this clone with a few counts. This rearrangement joins TRBV9 to TRBJ2-2, with 10 bases aligning to TRBD2. V trimming: 4 bases; J trimming: 5 bases; junction bases outside the gene matches: 8. The CDR3 has 16 residues. CDR1 SGDLS and CDR2 YYNGEE come from the germline V gene. The CDR3 here is CASSFSGRLDTGELFF. The DNA of the CDR3 is TGTGCCAGCAGCTTTAGCGGGAGGCTCGATACCGGGGAGCTGTTTTTT.

The rearrangement links TRBV2 to TRBJ2-5; 7 bases map to TRBD2. The CDR3 totals 14 residues. CDR1 is SNHLY and CDR2 is FYNNEI in the germline V gene. After removal of 2 bases from V and 5 bases from J, the junction contained 5 bases not matched to a gene. The CDR3 region is CASSESGGGETQYF. The CDR3 DNA reads as TGTGCCAGCAGTGAATCGGGAGGAGGCGAGACCCAGTACTTC.

The chain carries TRBV18 and TRBJ1-1; D call uncertain. The V end lost 3 bases, the J end lost 4 bases, and 15 bases lay between the germline ends. The CDR3 length is 15 residues. In germline, CDR1 is KGHSH, CDR2 LQKENI. The CDR3 bases are TGTGCCAGCTCACCCGTGGAGAGGGTAAGCACTGAAGCTTTCTTT. Translated: CASSPVERVSTEAFF.

The chain uses TRBV18 and TRBJ2-5; D unclear. Germline CDR1 reads KGHSH; CDR2 reads LQKENI. The length of the CDR3 is 13 residues. The V end lost 2 bases, the J end lost 2 bases, and 6 bases lay between the germline ends. CDR3 DNA: TGTGCCAGCTCACCAGACTGGCAAGAGACCCAGTACTTC. Its protein is CASSPDWQETQYF.

The chain links TRBV5-5 to TRBJ2-7; weak D call: TRBD2 (6 bases). This CDR3 is built from 14 residues. The V gene's germline CDR1 is SGHKS and CDR2 YYEKEE (reference sequence). Trimming shortened V by 4 bases and J by 2 bases, and 13 bases separated the two germline ends. CDR3 in amino acids: CASSEVGGTYEQYF. As DNA, the CDR3 is TGTGCCAGCAGCGAGGTCGGGGGTACCTACGAGCAGTACTTC.

This clone was seen a few times. The V gene is TRBV10-3, the J gene TRBJ1-1; D may be TRBD1 (6 bases). CDR3 length equals 14 residues. The V and J ends lost 3 bases and 5 bases respectively, with 13 bases between them. From germline, CDR1 is ENHRY and CDR2 SYGVKD. In DNA, the CDR3 is TGTGCCATCAGTGACCCACAGGGAAATACTGAAGCTTTCTTT. Translated: CAISDPQGNTEAFF.

Points on this clone: Relative to the germline gene, one junction end is altered; a read error may explain this. The chain combines TRBV7-9 with TRBJ1-2, with TRBD1 matching over 7 bases. Germline CDR1 and CDR2: SEHNR and FQNEAQ (reference sequence). There are 13 residues in the CDR3. CDR3 sequence reads: CASIQGQFYVYTF. The CDR3 DNA sequence: TGTGCCAGCATCCAGGGACAGTTCTATGTCTACACCTTC.

The sample holds a few counts of this clone. The chain uses TRBV11-3 and TRBJ2-3; 7 bases are shared with TRBD1. CDR1 and CDR2 from the germline V gene are SGHNT and YENEEA. The CDR3 has 17 residues. V lost 1 base, J lost 1 base, and 8 bases stayed unmatched. CDR3 protein: CASSLGVRDSRTDTQYF. Here the CDR3 DNA reads TGTGCCAGCAGCTTAGGGGTCCGGGACAGTCGCACAGATACGCAGTATTTT.

This clone was detected only a few times. The chain carries TRBV10-3 and TRBJ2-7; D gene ambiguous. The V end lost 2 bases, the J end lost 1 base, and 6 bases lay between the germline ends. This CDR3 comprises 13 residues. The germline V gene has CDR1 ENHRY and CDR2 SYGVKD. CDR3 residues: CAISELTSYEQYF. The CDR3 DNA is TGTGCCATCAGTGAGCTGACATCCTACGAGCAGTACTTC.